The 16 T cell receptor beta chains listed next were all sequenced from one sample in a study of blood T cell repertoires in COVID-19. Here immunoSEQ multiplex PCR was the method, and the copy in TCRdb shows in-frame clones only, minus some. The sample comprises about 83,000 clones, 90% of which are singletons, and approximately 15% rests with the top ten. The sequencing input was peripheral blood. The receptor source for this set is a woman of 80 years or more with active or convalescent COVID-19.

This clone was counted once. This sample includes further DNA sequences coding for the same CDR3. CDR3 sequence (DNA): TGTGCCAGCAGCCGGGGTCCCTACGAGCAGTACTTC. Protein sequence: CASSRGPYEQYF. This chain joins TRBV12-3 or TRBV12-4 and TRBJ2-7; weak D call: TRBD2 (5 bases). With 6 bases removed from V and 2 bases from J, the gap between germline ends came to 8 bases. The CDR3 extends over 12 amino acids.

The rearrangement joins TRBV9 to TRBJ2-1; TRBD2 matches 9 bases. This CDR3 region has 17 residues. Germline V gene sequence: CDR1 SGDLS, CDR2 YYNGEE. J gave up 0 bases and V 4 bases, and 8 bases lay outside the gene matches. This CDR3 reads CASSSRPTSGSYNEQFF. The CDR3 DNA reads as TGTGCCAGCAGCTCAAGACCGACTAGCGGCTCCTACAATGAGCAGTTCTTC.

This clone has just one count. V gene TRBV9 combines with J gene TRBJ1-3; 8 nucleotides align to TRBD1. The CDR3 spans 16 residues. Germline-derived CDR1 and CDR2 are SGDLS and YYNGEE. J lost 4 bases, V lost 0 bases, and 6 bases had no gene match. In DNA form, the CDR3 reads TGTGCCAGCAGCGTAGATAACAGGGGGACGGGAAACACCATATATTTT. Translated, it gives CASSVDNRGTGNTIYF.

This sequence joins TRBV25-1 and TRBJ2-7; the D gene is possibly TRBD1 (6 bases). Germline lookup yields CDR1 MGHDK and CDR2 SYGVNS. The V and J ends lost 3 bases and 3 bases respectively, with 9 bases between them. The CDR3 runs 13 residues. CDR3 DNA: TGTGCCAGCAGTGAGACAGGACTCTACGAGCAGTACTTC. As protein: CASSETGLYEQYF.

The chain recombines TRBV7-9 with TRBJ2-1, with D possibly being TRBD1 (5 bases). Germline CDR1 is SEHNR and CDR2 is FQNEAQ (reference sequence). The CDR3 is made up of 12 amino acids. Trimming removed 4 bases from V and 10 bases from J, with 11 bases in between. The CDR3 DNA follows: TGTGCCAGCAGCTCTCAGGGCGGCGAGCAGTTCTTC. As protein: CASSSQGGEQFF.

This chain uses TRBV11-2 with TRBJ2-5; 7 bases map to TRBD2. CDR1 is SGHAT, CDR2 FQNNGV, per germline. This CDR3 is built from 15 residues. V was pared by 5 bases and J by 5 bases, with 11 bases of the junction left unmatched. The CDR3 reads CASSHIDLGGETQYF. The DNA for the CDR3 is TGTGCCAGCAGCCACATTGATTTGGGAGGGGAGACCCAGTACTTC.

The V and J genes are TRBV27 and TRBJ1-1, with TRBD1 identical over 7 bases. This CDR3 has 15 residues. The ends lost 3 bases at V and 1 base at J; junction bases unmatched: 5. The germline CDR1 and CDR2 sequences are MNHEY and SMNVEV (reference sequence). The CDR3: CASSLGQSGNTEAFF. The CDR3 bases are TGTGCCAGCAGTTTGGGACAGTCGGGGAACACTGAAGCTTTCTTT.

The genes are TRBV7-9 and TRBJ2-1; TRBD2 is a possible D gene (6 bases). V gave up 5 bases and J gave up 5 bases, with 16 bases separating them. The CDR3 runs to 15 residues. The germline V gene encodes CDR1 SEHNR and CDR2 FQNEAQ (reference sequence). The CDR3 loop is CASSPWGGANNEQFF. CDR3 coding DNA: TGTGCCAGCAGCCCGTGGGGCGGGGCGAACAATGAGCAGTTCTTC.

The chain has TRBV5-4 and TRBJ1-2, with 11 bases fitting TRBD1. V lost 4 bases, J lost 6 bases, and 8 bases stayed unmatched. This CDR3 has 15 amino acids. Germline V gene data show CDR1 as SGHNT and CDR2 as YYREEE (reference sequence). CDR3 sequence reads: CASSRTGGNRNGYTF. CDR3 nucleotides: TGTGCCAGCAGCAGGACAGGGGGCAATAGAAATGGCTACACCTTC.

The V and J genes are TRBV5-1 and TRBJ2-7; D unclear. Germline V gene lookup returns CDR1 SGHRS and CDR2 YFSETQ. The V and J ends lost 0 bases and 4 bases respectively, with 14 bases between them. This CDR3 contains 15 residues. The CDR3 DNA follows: TGCGCCAGCAGCTTGGGAAACAGAGACGAATACGAGCAGTACTTC. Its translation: CASSLGNRDEYEQYF. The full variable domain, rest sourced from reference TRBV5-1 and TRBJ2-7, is KAGVTQTPRYLIKTRGQQVTLSCSPISGHRSVSWYQQTPGQGLQFLFEYFSETQRNKGNFPGRFSGRQFSNSRSEMNVSTLELGDSALYLCASSLGNRDEYEQYFGPGTRLTVT.

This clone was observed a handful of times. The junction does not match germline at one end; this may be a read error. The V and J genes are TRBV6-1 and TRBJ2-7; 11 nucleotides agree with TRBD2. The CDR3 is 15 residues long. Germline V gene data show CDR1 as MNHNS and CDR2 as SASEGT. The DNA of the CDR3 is TGTGCCAGCAGAGAAGTAGCGGGGGGGCTTATGGAGCAGTACTTC. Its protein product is CASREVAGGLMEQYF.

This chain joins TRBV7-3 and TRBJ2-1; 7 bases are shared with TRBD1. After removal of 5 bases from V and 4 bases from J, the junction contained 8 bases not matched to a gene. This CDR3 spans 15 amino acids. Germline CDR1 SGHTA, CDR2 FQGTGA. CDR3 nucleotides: TGTGCCAGCAGCGCCGGAAGGGGGCCGTACAATGAGCAGTTCTTC. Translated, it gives CASSAGRGPYNEQFF.

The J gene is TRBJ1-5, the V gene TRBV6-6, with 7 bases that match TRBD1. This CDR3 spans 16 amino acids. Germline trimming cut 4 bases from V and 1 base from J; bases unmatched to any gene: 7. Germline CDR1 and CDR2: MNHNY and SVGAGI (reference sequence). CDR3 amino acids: CASSSLGTASNQPQHF. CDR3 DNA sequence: TGTGCCAGCAGTTCACTTGGGACAGCAAGCAATCAGCCCCAGCATTTT.

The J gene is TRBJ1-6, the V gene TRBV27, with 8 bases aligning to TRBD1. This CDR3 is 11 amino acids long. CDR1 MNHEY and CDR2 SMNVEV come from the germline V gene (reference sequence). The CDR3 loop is CGTGFNSPLHF. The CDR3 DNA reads TGTGGGACAGGGTTTAATTCACCCCTCCACTTT.

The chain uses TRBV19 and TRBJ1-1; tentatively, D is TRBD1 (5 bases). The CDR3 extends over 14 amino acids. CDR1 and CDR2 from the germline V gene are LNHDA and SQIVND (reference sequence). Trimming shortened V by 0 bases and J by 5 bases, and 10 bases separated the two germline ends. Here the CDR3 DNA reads TGTGCCAGTAGTATAGATCTTGGGGGGACTGAAGCTTTCTTT. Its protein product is CASSIDLGGTEAFF.

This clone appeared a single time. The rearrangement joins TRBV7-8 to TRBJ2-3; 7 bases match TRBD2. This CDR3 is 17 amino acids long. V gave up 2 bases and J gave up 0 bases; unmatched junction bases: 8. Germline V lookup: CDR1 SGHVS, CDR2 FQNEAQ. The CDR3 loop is CASSLRGEGTSTDTQYF. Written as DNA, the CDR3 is TGTGCCAGCAGCTTACGGGGGGAGGGGACTAGCACAGATACGCAGTATTTT.